This T cell receptor beta chain was captured by sequencing in a study of blood T cell repertoires in COVID-19. Study context: The origin of the acute and convalescent COVID-19 samples was the United States, Italy and Spain. Sources were T cells, B-cell-depleted T cells, or PBMCs; the material itself was cDNA or gDNA.

This clone showed up just a few times. Per the study methods: Amplified reference gene primers provided the basis for estimating nucleated cell counts. Repertoires were generated with immunoSEQ multiplex PCR, while TCRdb's copy carries only in-frame clones and drops some. That table furnishes V, J and clone size, whereas the DNA furnished D and trimming. The sample comprises fewer than 150,000 clones, roughly 79% of which are singletons, and about 18% rests with the top ten. The specimen sequenced was peripheral blood. The clonotype comes from an elderly man with acute or convalescent COVID-19.

DNA for the CDR3: TGTGCCACCGACCCCATTTTGTGGGCAGGGGGATCTGAAAAACTGTTTTTT. Protein sequence: CATDPILWAGGSEKLFF. The V call is TRBV7-9, the J call TRBJ1-4, with 7 bases identical to TRBD1. The CDR3 is 17 amino acids. The germline gives CDR1 SEHNR, CDR2 FQNEAQ (reference sequence). J was trimmed by 7 bases and V by 10 bases; bases with no gene match: 21.